This T cell receptor beta chain was found in a study of T cell repertoires in cytomegalovirus infection. Study in general: The authors used CMV epitopes that were HLA-C-restricted (recently identified) and HLA-B-restricted (well studied). It was the public TCR beta signatures that indicated both CMV infection and matching HLA type. The study's findings and limits: HLA-C-restricted, CMV-specific TCR beta clonotypes were dominant ex vivo.

For this clonotype: Its antigen is still unknown.

From the reads, TCRdb called clonotypes with MiXCR, one entry per CDR3 protein. Here the sample spans approximately 770,000 distinct CDR3 sequences, 25% to 35% being singletons. Germline V CDR1 and CDR2: ENHRY, SYGVKD. CDR3 size: 14 residues. The germline V and J ends were trimmed by 3 bases and 5 bases, with 11 bases remaining between them. The TCR was taken from a human donor in good health (CMV status not recorded). Some clones in this sample may be carry-over from other donors' samples. The chain joins TRBV10-3 to TRBJ1-5; possible D gene TRBD1, 5 bases. The sequenced sample was cultured CD8+ T cells from PBMCs, obtained from culture after CMV antigen stimulation. The CDR3 coding sequence is TGTGCCATCAGTGAAGGAGGGGTTCATCAGCCCCAGCATTTT. It translates to CAISEGGVHQPQHF.